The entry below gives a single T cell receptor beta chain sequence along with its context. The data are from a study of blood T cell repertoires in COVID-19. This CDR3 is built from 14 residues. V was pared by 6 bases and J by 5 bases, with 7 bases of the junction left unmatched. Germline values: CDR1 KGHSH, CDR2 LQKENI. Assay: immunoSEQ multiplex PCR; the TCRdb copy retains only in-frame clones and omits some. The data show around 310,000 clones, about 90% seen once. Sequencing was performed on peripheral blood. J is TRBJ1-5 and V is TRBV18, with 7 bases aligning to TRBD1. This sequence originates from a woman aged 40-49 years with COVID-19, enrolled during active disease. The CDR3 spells CASSQAGGDQPQHF. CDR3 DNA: TGTGCCAGCTCGCAAGCAGGGGGTGATCAGCCCCAGCATTTT.